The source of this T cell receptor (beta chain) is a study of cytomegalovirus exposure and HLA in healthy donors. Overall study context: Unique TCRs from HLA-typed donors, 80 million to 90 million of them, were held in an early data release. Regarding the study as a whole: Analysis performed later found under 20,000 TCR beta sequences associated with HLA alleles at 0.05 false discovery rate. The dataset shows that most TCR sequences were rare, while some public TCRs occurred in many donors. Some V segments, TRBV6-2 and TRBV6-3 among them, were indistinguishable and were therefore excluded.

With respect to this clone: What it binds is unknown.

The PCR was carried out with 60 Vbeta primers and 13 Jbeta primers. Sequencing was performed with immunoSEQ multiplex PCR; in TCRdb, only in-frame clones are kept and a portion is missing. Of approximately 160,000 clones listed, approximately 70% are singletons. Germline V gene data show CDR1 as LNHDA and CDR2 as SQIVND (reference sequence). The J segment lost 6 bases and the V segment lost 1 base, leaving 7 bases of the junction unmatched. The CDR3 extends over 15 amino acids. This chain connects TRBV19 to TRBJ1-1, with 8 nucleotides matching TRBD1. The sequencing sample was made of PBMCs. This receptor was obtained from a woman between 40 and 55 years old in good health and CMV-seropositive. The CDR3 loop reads CASSIVTGGRAEAFF. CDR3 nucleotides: TGTGCCAGTAGTATAGTAACAGGGGGACGAGCTGAAGCTTTCTTT.